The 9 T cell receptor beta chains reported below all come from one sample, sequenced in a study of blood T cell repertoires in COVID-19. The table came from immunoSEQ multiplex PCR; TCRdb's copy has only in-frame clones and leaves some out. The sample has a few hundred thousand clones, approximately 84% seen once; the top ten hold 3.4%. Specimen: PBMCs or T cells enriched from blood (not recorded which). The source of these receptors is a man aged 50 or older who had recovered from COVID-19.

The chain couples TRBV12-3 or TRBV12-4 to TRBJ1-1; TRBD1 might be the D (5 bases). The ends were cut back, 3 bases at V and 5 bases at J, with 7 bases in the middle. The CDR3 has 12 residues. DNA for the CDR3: TGTGCCAGCAGTTTCAGGGAAACTGAAGCTTTCTTT. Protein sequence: CASSFRETEAFF.

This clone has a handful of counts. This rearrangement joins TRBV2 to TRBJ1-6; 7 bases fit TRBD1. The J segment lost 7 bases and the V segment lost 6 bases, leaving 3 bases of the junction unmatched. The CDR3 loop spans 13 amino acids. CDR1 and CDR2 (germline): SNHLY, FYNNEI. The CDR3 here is CASRRGQNSPLHF. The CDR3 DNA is TGTGCCAGCAGGAGGGGACAGAATTCACCCCTCCACTTT.

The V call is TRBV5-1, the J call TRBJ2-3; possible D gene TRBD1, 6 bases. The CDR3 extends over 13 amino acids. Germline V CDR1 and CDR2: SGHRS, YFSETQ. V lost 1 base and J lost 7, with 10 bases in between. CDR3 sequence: CASSLRQEHTQYF. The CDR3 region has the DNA TGCGCCAGCAGCTTGCGACAGGAGCATACGCAGTATTTT.

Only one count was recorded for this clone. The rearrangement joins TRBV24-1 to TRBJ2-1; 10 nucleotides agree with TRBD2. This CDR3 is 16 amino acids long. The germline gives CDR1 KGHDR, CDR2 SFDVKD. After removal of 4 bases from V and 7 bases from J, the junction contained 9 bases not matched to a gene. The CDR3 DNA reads TGTGCCACCAGTGACACAAGCGGGAGGGCCCTAAATGAGCAGTTCTTC. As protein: CATSDTSGRALNEQFF.

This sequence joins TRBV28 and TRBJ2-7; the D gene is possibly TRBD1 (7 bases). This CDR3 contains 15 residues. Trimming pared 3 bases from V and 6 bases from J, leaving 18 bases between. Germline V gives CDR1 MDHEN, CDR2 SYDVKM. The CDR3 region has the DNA TGTGCCAGCAGTTTGGTTGGGCAGGGGGGTTTCGAGCAGTACTTC. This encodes CASSLVGQGGFEQYF.

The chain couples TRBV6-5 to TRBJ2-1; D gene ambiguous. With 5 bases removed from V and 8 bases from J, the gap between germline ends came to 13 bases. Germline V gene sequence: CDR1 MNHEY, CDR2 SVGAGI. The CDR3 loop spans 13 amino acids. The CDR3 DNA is TGTGCCAGCAGTCCCCCAGAGGTCCATGAGCAGTTCTTC. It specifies CASSPPEVHEQFF.

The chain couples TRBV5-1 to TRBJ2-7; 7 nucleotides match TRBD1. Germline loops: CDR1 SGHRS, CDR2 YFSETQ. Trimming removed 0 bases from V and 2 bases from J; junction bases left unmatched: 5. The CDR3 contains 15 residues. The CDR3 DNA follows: TGCGCCAGCAGCTTGGTATCTGACAGGGCCTACGAGCAGTACTTC. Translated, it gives CASSLVSDRAYEQYF.

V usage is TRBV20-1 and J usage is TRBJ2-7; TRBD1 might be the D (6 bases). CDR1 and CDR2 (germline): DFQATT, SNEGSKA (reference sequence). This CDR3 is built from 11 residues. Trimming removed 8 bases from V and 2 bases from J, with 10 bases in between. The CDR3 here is CSQGSTYEQYF. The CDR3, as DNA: TGCAGTCAGGGGTCTACCTACGAGCAGTACTTC.

Here the CDR3 reads CASSPRLAGDYEQYF. The CDR3 DNA sequence: TGTGCCAGCAGCCCTCGACTAGCGGGAGACTACGAGCAGTACTTC. The V call is TRBV7-2, the J call TRBJ2-7, with 12 positions matching TRBD2. Germline V gene data show CDR1 as SGHTA and CDR2 as FQGNSA. The ends lost 5 bases at V and 3 bases at J; junction bases unmatched: 5. CDR3 length: 15 amino acids.